A selection of T cell receptor beta chains follows, all from one sample in a study of cytomegalovirus exposure and HLA in healthy donors. Sequencing used immunoSEQ multiplex PCR; TCRdb keeps in-frame clones, though not all of them. The sample lists some 76,000 clones, around 94% seen once, with 2.1% in the top ten. The sample consisted of PBMCs. Source of these receptors: a woman aged 18-29 years in good health and CMV-seronegative. Each CDR3 is given with its conserved first and last residue. A D gene is named only where the DNA matches it firmly. The size of a clone is reported for some rows only, either as once, few or many, or as a class for expanded clones.

TRBV29-1	TRBD1	NA	13	TRBJ2-2	CSGTGENTGELFF	TGCAGCGGAACAGGGGAGAACACCGGGGAGCTGTTTTTT
TRBV18	TRBD1	NA	13	TRBJ1-1	CASSDRQNTEAFF	TGTGCCAGCTCGGACAGGCAGAACACTGAAGCTTTCTTT
TRBV7-8	TRBD2	NA	16	TRBJ2-1	CASSLSPSGGANEQFF	TGTGCCAGCAGCTTAAGCCCTAGCGGGGGGGCTAATGAGCAGTTCTTC
TRBV27	TRBD1	NA	13	TRBJ2-7	CASSDRVSYEQYF	TGTGCCAGCAGTGACAGGGTCTCCTACGAGCAGTACTTC
TRBV5-1	TRBD2	NA	16	TRBJ2-3	CASSLESGGAWDTQYF	TGCGCCAGCAGCCTGGAAAGCGGGGGGGCCTGGGATACGCAGTATTTT
TRBV5-8	TRBD1	NA	14	TRBJ1-2	CASSYPGQGYGYTF	TGTGCCAGCAGCTATCCGGGACAGGGATACGGCTACACCTTC
TRBV2	TRBD2	NA	17	TRBJ2-1	CASCYIAGGPAYNEQFF	TGTGCCAGCTGCTATATAGCGGGGGGGCCTGCCTACAATGAGCAGTTCTTC
TRBV28	NA	NA	16	TRBJ2-2	CASSSRQGRITGELFF	TGTGCCAGCAGTTCTCGTCAGGGGCGGATCACCGGGGAGCTGTTTTTT
TRBV4-3	NA	once	15	TRBJ2-7	CASSQGLERTYEQYF	TGCGCCAGCAGCCAAGGTTTGGAGAGAACCTACGAGCAGTACTTC
TRBV28	NA	NA	13	TRBJ1-2	CASSLSGAGGYTF	TGTGCCAGCAGTTTATCAGGGGCTGGCGGCTACACCTTC
TRBV19	NA	NA	17	TRBJ1-4	CASSIRSTGGTNEKLFF	TGTGCCAGTAGTATCCGGTCGACAGGTGGGACTAATGAAAAACTGTTTTTT
TRBV7-9	NA	NA	11	TRBJ2-1	CASTGYNEQFF	TGTGCCAGCACGGGCTACAATGAGCAGTTCTTC
TRBV15	NA	NA	14	TRBJ1-1	CATSSPRGNTEAFF	TGTGCCACCAGCAGTCCTCGCGGGAACACTGAAGCTTTCTTT
TRBV11-3	TRBD1	NA	19	TRBJ1-6	CASSQDRRPPPRHNSPLHF	TGTGCCAGCAGCCAGGACAGGCGACCACCTCCAAGACATAATTCACCCCTCCACTTT
TRBV6-1	TRBD1	NA	14	TRBJ2-1	CASTRGQGSNEQFF	TGTGCCAGCACCCGGGGACAGGGATCCAATGAGCAGTTCTTC
TRBV5-1	NA	NA	14	TRBJ1-1	CASSGTTGPSEAFF	TGCGCCAGCAGTGGTACGACAGGACCCTCTGAAGCTTTCTTT
TRBV10-2	TRBD1	NA	18	TRBJ1-5	CASSEPRPGTGAIQPQHF	TGCGCCAGCAGTGAGCCCCGACCCGGGACAGGGGCCATTCAGCCCCAGCATTTT
TRBV18	TRBD1	NA	13	TRBJ1-1	CATKRDSNTEAFF	TGTGCCACCAAACGGGACAGCAACACTGAAGCTTTCTTT
TRBV30	NA	NA	13	TRBJ1-5	CAWSPDINQPQHF	TGTGCCTGGAGTCCCGACATAAATCAGCCCCAGCATTTT
TRBV5-1	TRBD1	NA	14	TRBJ2-7	CASTLGTGNYEQYF	TGCGCCAGCACCCTCGGGACAGGGAACTACGAGCAGTACTTC
TRBV2	TRBD1	NA	14	TRBJ2-7	CASAGQGNPYEQYF	TGTGCCAGCGCGGGACAGGGGAATCCCTACGAGCAGTACTTC
TRBV9	TRBD2	once	15	TRBJ2-5	CASSSRSGLEETQYF	TGTGCCAGCAGCTCCCGTAGCGGGCTGGAGGAGACCCAGTACTTC
TRBV27	TRBD1	NA	16	TRBJ2-7	CASSLSPPGQGYEQYF	TGTGCCAGCAGTTTAAGCCCTCCGGGACAGGGATACGAGCAGTACTTC
TRBV2	TRBD2	NA	14	TRBJ2-7	CASHYPGEGYEQYF	TGTGCCAGCCACTACCCGGGGGAGGGATACGAGCAGTACTTC
TRBV2	TRBD1	NA	15	TRBJ2-2	CASSSTGGHTGELFF	TGTGCCAGCAGTTCGACAGGGGGACACACCGGGGAGCTGTTTTTT
TRBV6-1	NA	NA	13	TRBJ1-1	CASRVGQHLEAFF	TGTGCCAGCAGAGTAGGACAACACCTTGAAGCTTTCTTT
TRBV4-2	NA	NA	15	TRBJ1-1	CASSQGAGANTEAFF	TGTGCCAGCAGCCAAGGGGCAGGGGCTAACACTGAAGCTTTCTTT
TRBV30	TRBD1	NA	13	TRBJ2-7	CAWSEDRYYEQYF	TGTGCCTGGAGCGAGGACAGGTACTACGAGCAGTACTTC
TRBV10-1	TRBD1	NA	13	TRBJ2-3	CASSGGGTDTQYF	TGCGCCAGCTCAGGGGGAGGCACAGATACGCAGTATTTT
TRBV5-1	NA	NA	14	TRBJ2-3	CASSEVTSTDTQYF	TGCGCCAGCAGTGAGGTAACTAGCACAGATACGCAGTATTTT
TRBV6-6	NA	NA	16	TRBJ1-2	CASSYGTGRTNYGYTF	TGTGCCAGCAGTTACGGAACAGGGCGGACTAACTATGGCTACACCTTC
TRBV27	TRBD1	once	14	TRBJ1-2	CASSADRGYYGYTF	TGTGCCAGCAGCGCGGACAGGGGGTACTATGGCTACACCTTC
TRBV11-3	NA	NA	18	TRBJ1-2	CASSLTWAGPKGDYGYTF	TGTGCCAGCAGCTTAACCTGGGCAGGGCCCAAGGGTGACTATGGCTACACCTTC
TRBV7-9	TRBD2	NA	18	TRBJ2-3	CASSRRELAGGTTDTQYF	TGTGCCAGCAGCCGGCGCGAACTAGCGGGAGGAACCACAGATACGCAGTATTTT
TRBV5-1	TRBD1	NA	18	TRBJ2-7	CASGRRGQGSDGRYEQYF	TGCGCCAGCGGCCGCCGGGGACAGGGTTCTGATGGTCGGTACGAGCAGTACTTC
TRBV7-2	NA	once	15	TRBJ1-5	CASSLGTDYNQPQHF	TGTGCCAGCAGCTTAGGAACAGATTACAATCAGCCCCAGCATTTT
TRBV11-3	NA	NA	10	TRBJ2-1	CASGHGEQFF	TGTGCCAGCGGACACGGCGAGCAGTTCTTC
TRBV6-5	TRBD2	NA	16	TRBJ2-7	CASSYFAGAGAAEQYF	TGTGCCAGCAGTTACTTTGCTGGAGCGGGGGCCGCCGAGCAGTACTTC
TRBV27	TRBD1	once	12	TRBJ2-7	CASRISGGEQYF	TGTGCCAGCAGAATATCAGGGGGCGAGCAGTACTTC
TRBV21-1	NA	NA	18	TRBJ2-1	CASSKVRGPGQAYNEQFF	TGTGCCAGCAGCAAAGTTAGGGGACCGGGACAAGCGTACAATGAGCAGTTCTTC
TRBV19	TRBD1	NA	17	TRBJ2-1	CASSPDRGRIHYNEQFF	TGTGCCAGTAGCCCGGACAGGGGGCGCATTCACTACAATGAGCAGTTCTTC
TRBV5-5	NA	NA	15	TRBJ2-7	CASRLYQGAGYEQYF	TGTGCCAGCAGACTCTATCAAGGGGCCGGTTACGAGCAGTACTTC
TRBV7-2	NA	NA	16	TRBJ1-3	CASSLVIGQGVDTIYF	TGTGCCAGCAGCTTAGTCATCGGGCAGGGTGTGGACACCATATATTTT
TRBV5-6	TRBD1	NA	14	TRBJ1-6	CASSLEQGNSPLHF	TGTGCCAGCAGCTTGGAACAGGGGAATTCACCCCTCCACTTT
TRBV4-3	NA	NA	16	TRBJ2-3	CASSTGGGQNTDTQYF	TGCGCCAGCAGCACAGGGGGGGGGCAAAACACAGATACGCAGTATTTT
TRBV11-2	TRBD1	NA	15	TRBJ2-2	CASSFGTANTGELFF	TGTGCCAGCAGCTTCGGGACAGCGAACACCGGGGAGCTGTTTTTT
TRBV6-6	NA	NA	15	TRBJ2-1	CASSYSGQPYNEQFF	TGTGCCAGCAGTTACTCGGGCCAACCCTACAATGAGCAGTTCTTC